The TCR beta chain described here comes from a study of blood T cell repertoires in COVID-19. Study-level information: T cells, B-cell-depleted T cells, or PBMCs supplied cDNA or gDNA.

The CDR3 consists of 16 residues. Looked up from germline, CDR1 is MNHNY and CDR2 is SVGAGI (reference sequence). V shed 4 bases, J shed 4 bases, and the junction held 9 bases outside the gene matches. Produced via immunoSEQ multiplex PCR; TCRdb's table is partial and in-frame only. The table records some 200,000 clones, approximately 83% of them present only once. This clonotype was sampled from a woman aged 30 to 39 with COVID-19, enrolled during active disease. The sequencing input was peripheral blood. The rearrangement uses TRBV6-6 and TRBJ1-5; 8 positions match TRBD1. The CDR3 nucleotides are TGTGCCAGCAGTTCCTGGACAGGGAGGGAGAATCAGCCCCAGCATTTT. Amino acids: CASSSWTGRENQPQHF.